The present T cell receptor beta chain was sequenced within a study of monozygotic twins with cystic fibrosis. Study outcomes and limitations: In this small cohort, shared CDR3 numbers showed no association with age, concordance or disease severity. Median Simpson clonality of 0.0095 suggested naive T cells predominated. Nucleotide-identical clonotype sharing was significantly higher within monozygotic CF twin pairs than between unrelated CF individuals. J usage was most co-twin-similar in 8 of 16 pairs, V in 13.

Germline-derived CDR1 and CDR2 are MNHEY and SVGAGI. This CDR3 has 16 amino acids. V shed 0 bases, J shed 0 bases, and the junction held 2 bases outside the gene matches. Remarks on this clone: What it binds is unknown.

Libraries were prepared by immunoSEQ multiplex PCR; TCRdb keeps only in-frame clonotypes and omits some of them. Here the sample spans 15,000 to 25,000 clones, roughly 89% being singletons. The source material was blood. The chain combines TRBV6-5 with TRBJ2-3; TRBD2 matches 8 bases. This receptor was taken from a girl aged 2 to 9 with cystic fibrosis. The CDR3 spells CASSYSASGSTDTQYF. The CDR3 DNA follows: TGTGCCAGCAGTTACTCAGCTAGCGGGAGCACAGATACGCAGTATTTT.